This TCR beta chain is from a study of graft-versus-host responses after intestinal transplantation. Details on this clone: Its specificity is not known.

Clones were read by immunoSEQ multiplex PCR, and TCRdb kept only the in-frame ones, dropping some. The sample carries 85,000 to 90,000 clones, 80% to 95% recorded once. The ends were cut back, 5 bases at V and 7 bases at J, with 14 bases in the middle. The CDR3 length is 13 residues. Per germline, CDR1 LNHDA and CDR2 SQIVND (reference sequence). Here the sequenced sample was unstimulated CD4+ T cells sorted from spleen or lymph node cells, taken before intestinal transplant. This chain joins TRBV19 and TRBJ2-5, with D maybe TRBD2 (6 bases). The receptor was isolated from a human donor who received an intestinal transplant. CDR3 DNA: TGTGCCAGTAGTGGTCGGGAGATCGGGACCCAGTACTTC. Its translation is CASSGREIGTQYF.